The rows below give T cell receptor beta chains drawn from one sample of a study of blood T cell repertoires in COVID-19. Profiling relied on immunoSEQ multiplex PCR, and the TCRdb table lists in-frame clones only, not all of them. The sample shows about 200,000 clones, roughly 90% of them seen only once. Source material: peripheral blood. Receptors originate from a man in his late teens or twenties with active or convalescent COVID-19. The CDR3 runs from the conserved cysteine through the conserved F or W. Each record gives: J gene, D gene, clone size, V gene, CDR3 DNA, CDR3 protein. The D gene is left open where the match is weak. Expanded clones are given a class, and other clones once, few, many or no size at all.

j_gene: TRBJ2-2
d_gene: -
abundance: -
v_gene: TRBV6-1
CDR3nt: TGTGCCAGCAGTGACCAGGCGGAGGGAACCGGGGAGCTGTTTTTT
CDR3aa: CASSDQAEGTGELFF

j_gene: TRBJ1-6
d_gene: -
abundance: once
v_gene: TRBV5-6
CDR3nt: TGTGCCAGCAGCTTGTACTCTCATTCACCCCTCCACTTT
CDR3aa: CASSLYSHSPLHF

j_gene: TRBJ2-5
d_gene: -
abundance: -
v_gene: TRBV6-1
CDR3nt: TGTGCCAGCAGTGATAGCGGACCCCAAGAGACCCAGTACTTC
CDR3aa: CASSDSGPQETQYF

j_gene: TRBJ1-5
d_gene: TRBD1
abundance: -
v_gene: TRBV5-6
CDR3nt: TGTGCCAGCAGCTTGGCGGGACAGGGGAATTATCAGCCCCAGCATTTT
CDR3aa: CASSLAGQGNYQPQHF

j_gene: TRBJ2-2
d_gene: TRBD1
abundance: -
v_gene: TRBV19
CDR3nt: TGTGCCAGTAGTTCCCTGACAGGGGTAAACACCGGGGAGCTGTTTTTT
CDR3aa: CASSSLTGVNTGELFF

j_gene: TRBJ1-1
d_gene: -
abundance: once
v_gene: TRBV3-1/TRBV3-2
CDR3nt: TGTGCCAGCAGCCAAGATGCGTCAGGGGCCACTGAAGCTTTCTTT
CDR3aa: CASSQDASGATEAFF

j_gene: TRBJ2-5
d_gene: TRBD2
abundance: -
v_gene: TRBV11-2
CDR3nt: TGTGCCAGCAGCTTAGCTAGCGGGGGCTCGACCCAGTACTTC
CDR3aa: CASSLASGGSTQYF

j_gene: TRBJ2-1
d_gene: -
abundance: -
v_gene: TRBV3-1/TRBV3-2
CDR3nt: TGTGCCAGCAGCCAAGGTGGGAGTGCCTACAATGAGCAGTTCTTC
CDR3aa: CASSQGGSAYNEQFF

j_gene: TRBJ1-5
d_gene: -
abundance: once
v_gene: TRBV15
CDR3nt: TGTGCCACCAGCAGAGATAGGGGAGGGGGCAATCAGCCCCAGCATTTT
CDR3aa: CATSRDRGGGNQPQHF

j_gene: TRBJ1-6
d_gene: -
abundance: -
v_gene: TRBV6-5
CDR3nt: TGTGCCAGCAACCGGGACTTAAATTCACCCCTCCACTTT
CDR3aa: CASNRDLNSPLHF

j_gene: TRBJ2-5
d_gene: TRBD1
abundance: -
v_gene: TRBV7-2
CDR3nt: TGTGCCAGCAGCGAGGACAGGTGGGAGACCCAGTACTTC
CDR3aa: CASSEDRWETQYF

j_gene: TRBJ1-1
d_gene: -
abundance: once
v_gene: TRBV27
CDR3nt: TGTGCCAGAGCGGACCGGGCTGAAGCTTTCTTT
CDR3aa: CARADRAEAFF

j_gene: TRBJ2-7
d_gene: -
abundance: -
v_gene: TRBV7-2
CDR3nt: TGTGCCAGCAGCTCGGCCTACGAGCAGTACTTC
CDR3aa: CASSSAYEQYF

j_gene: TRBJ2-3
d_gene: TRBD2
abundance: once
v_gene: TRBV6-5
CDR3nt: TGTGCCAGCAGCCGAGAGCGGGGGGGCACAGATACGCAGTATTTT
CDR3aa: CASSRERGGTDTQYF

j_gene: TRBJ2-3
d_gene: -
abundance: -
v_gene: TRBV3-1/TRBV3-2
CDR3nt: TGTGCCAGCAACCAACCAGCGGAGACAAACACAGATACGCAGTATTTT
CDR3aa: CASNQPAETNTDTQYF

j_gene: TRBJ1-4
d_gene: TRBD1
abundance: -
v_gene: TRBV11-2
CDR3nt: TGTGCCAGCAGCTACGACAGGGAGATTAGCGAAAAACTGTTTTTT
CDR3aa: CASSYDREISEKLFF

j_gene: TRBJ2-5
d_gene: -
abundance: -
v_gene: TRBV2
CDR3nt: TGTGCCAGCAGTTTGACTAGTGGCCTCGAGACCCAGTACTTC
CDR3aa: CASSLTSGLETQYF

j_gene: TRBJ2-2
d_gene: -
abundance: -
v_gene: TRBV2
CDR3nt: TGTGCCAGCAGCGTTCAGGGGCACACCGGGGAGCTGTTTTTT
CDR3aa: CASSVQGHTGELFF

j_gene: TRBJ1-1
d_gene: -
abundance: -
v_gene: TRBV27
CDR3nt: TGTGCCAGCAGTTTTGGGGGGAACCCTGAAGCTTTCTTT
CDR3aa: CASSFGGNPEAFF

j_gene: TRBJ2-1
d_gene: -
abundance: once
v_gene: TRBV19
CDR3nt: TGTGCCAGTAGTATATCACTATCGAACAATGAGCAGTTCTTC
CDR3aa: CASSISLSNNEQFF

j_gene: TRBJ1-2
d_gene: TRBD1
abundance: -
v_gene: TRBV10-3
CDR3nt: TGTGCCATCAGTGAGCCGGGACAGGGTAACTATGGCTACACCTTC
CDR3aa: CAISEPGQGNYGYTF

j_gene: TRBJ1-1
d_gene: TRBD1
abundance: -
v_gene: TRBV2
CDR3nt: TGTGCCAGCAGTGAGGGGACAGGCGTTGAAGCTTTCTTT
CDR3aa: CASSEGTGVEAFF

j_gene: TRBJ1-6
d_gene: -
abundance: -
v_gene: TRBV10-3
CDR3nt: TGTGCCATCAGTGACCCGTATGTAACAGGAGAACCAGTAAGCTCCTATAATTCACCCCTCCACTTT
CDR3aa: CAISDPYVTGEPVSSYNSPLHF

j_gene: TRBJ2-3
d_gene: TRBD1
abundance: many
v_gene: TRBV19
CDR3nt: TGTGCCAGTAGCACTACGGCGGACAGGGTCTTTGCAGATACGCAGTATTTT
CDR3aa: CASSTTADRVFADTQYF